These 9 T cell receptor beta chains were sequenced from one sample in a study of cytotoxic CD8 clonotypes in ibrutinib-treated CLL. Sequenced by immunoSEQ multiplex PCR; TCRdb stores in-frame clones only, minus some. The profile shows roughly 250,000 clones, 70% of them singletons. This sample comprised PBMCs, obtained after 24 months of ibrutinib treatment. These receptors came from a human donor with chronic lymphocytic leukemia.

V and J are TRBV10-3 and TRBJ2-7, with a weak D call TRBD2 (6 bases). The V and J ends lost 0 bases and 2 bases respectively, with 8 bases between them. The CDR3 is 14 residues long. Germline V gene data show CDR1 as ENHRY and CDR2 as SYGVKD. CDR3 bases: TGTGCCATCAGTGAGTCGGGACTTGCCTACGAGCAGTACTTC. Its protein is CAISESGLAYEQYF.

The chain uses TRBV7-2 and TRBJ1-5; D remains ambiguous. The CDR3 spans 14 residues. V lost 3 bases to trimming and J lost 3 bases, with 9 bases between them. Germline values: CDR1 SGHTA, CDR2 FQGNSA. CDR3 loop: CASSFSGANQPQHF. The CDR3 DNA follows: TGTGCCAGCAGCTTCTCAGGCGCCAATCAGCCCCAGCATTTT.

The CDR3 nucleotides read TGTGCCAGCAGCCGCCAGGACGGGGGGGAGACCCAGTACTTC. Translated, it gives CASSRQDGGETQYF. This chain links TRBV7-8 with TRBJ2-5; 7 nucleotides align to TRBD2. V shed 5 bases and J 5 bases; nucleotides not matched to a gene: 8. The germline V gene has CDR1 SGHVS and CDR2 FQNEAQ. CDR3 length equals 14 residues.

This sequence joins TRBV29-1 and TRBJ2-7; possibly TRBD1 for D (5 bases). The CDR3 is made up of 12 amino acids. V was shortened by 6 bases and J by 3 bases, with 12 bases between the two germline ends. The germline CDR1 and CDR2 sequences are SQVTM and ANQGSEA. In nucleotides, the CDR3 is TGCAGCGTCCTAGGGGCAGACTACGAGCAGTACTTC. Its translation: CSVLGADYEQYF.

The chain couples TRBV30 to TRBJ2-5; TRBD1 matches at 7 bases. CDR3 size: 14 residues. J lost 0 bases, V lost 4 bases, and 5 bases had no gene match. Germline-derived CDR1 and CDR2 are GTSNPN and SVGIG (reference sequence). CDR3 loop: CAWKEDRNQETQYF. The CDR3 nucleotides read TGTGCCTGGAAGGAGGACAGGAACCAAGAGACCCAGTACTTC.

This clone was observed a single time. The J gene is TRBJ2-6, the V gene TRBV5-1, with TRBD2 as a possible D gene (6 bases). Germline assignment: CDR1 SGHRS and CDR2 YFSETQ. Trimming shortened V by 0 bases and J by 3 bases, and 10 bases separated the two germline ends. CDR3 length equals 16 residues. CDR3 region: CASSLVSGLGANVLTF. Here the CDR3 DNA reads TGCGCCAGCAGCTTGGTTTCGGGACTTGGGGCCAACGTCCTGACTTTC.

The CDR3 protein is CASSSGLAGVDVAYEQYF. The CDR3 DNA is TGTGCCAGCAGCTCCGGACTAGCGGGAGTGGATGTGGCCTACGAGCAGTACTTC. The V and J genes are TRBV13 and TRBJ2-7; 13 bases fit TRBD2. The trim removed 4 bases at V and 2 bases at J, leaving 11 bases unmatched. The CDR3 has 18 amino acids. Germline V gene data show CDR1 as PRHDT and CDR2 as FYEKMQ (reference sequence).

This clone was seen only a few times. The chain combines TRBV25-1 with TRBJ2-5, with D possibly matching TRBD1 (6 bases). From germline, CDR1 is MGHDK and CDR2 SYGVNS. This CDR3 has 14 residues. With 8 bases removed from V and 4 bases from J, the gap between germline ends came to 17 bases. The CDR3 region is CASARGGLGETQYF. CDR3 nucleotide sequence: TGTGCCAGCGCACGAGGGGGTTTAGGAGAGACCCAGTACTTC.

The CDR3 DNA reads TGTGCCAGCTCACCTCAGCGGCCGCCCGAGACCCAGTACTTC. The encoded protein is CASSPQRPPETQYF. V gene TRBV18 combines with J gene TRBJ2-5, with D possibly matching TRBD2 (5 bases). The CDR3 is made up of 14 amino acids. The germline V gene encodes CDR1 KGHSH and CDR2 LQKENI. V was shortened by 3 bases and J by 5 bases, with 13 bases between the two germline ends.